This TCR beta chain was found in a study of cytomegalovirus exposure and HLA in healthy donors. Overall study: Clustering assigned around 77% of the approximately 400 genotyped donors to the Caucasian-associated ancestry cluster.

The CDR3 is 17 amino acids. Germline assignment: CDR1 LNHNV and CDR2 YYDKDF (reference sequence). The J segment lost 6 bases and the V segment lost 0 bases, leaving 10 bases of the junction unmatched. With 60 Vbeta and 13 Jbeta primers, the PCR was carried out. Libraries were prepared by immunoSEQ multiplex PCR; TCRdb keeps only in-frame clonotypes and omits some of them. Across 150,000 to 200,000 clones, the top ten clones capture 6.5% of the sample. About this clone: Antigen: not known.

Study results and caveats: Earlier results showed most TCR beta V segments being productive about 87% or about 30% of the time. In a later analysis, TCR beta V- and J-gene trimming was associated with a missense DCLRE1C variant.

The chain couples TRBV15 to TRBJ2-1; 8 bases are shared with TRBD2. The clonotype was recovered from a man under 40 in good health and CMV-seronegative. Specimen: PBMCs. CDR3 loop: CATSRDRASGFVNEQFF. As DNA, the CDR3 is TGTGCCACCAGCAGAGATCGGGCTAGCGGGTTTGTCAATGAGCAGTTCTTC. The complete variable domain, with remaining parts taken from reference TRBV15 and TRBJ2-1, reads DAMVIQNPRYQVTQFGKPVTLSCSQTLNHNVMYWYQQKSSQAPKLLFHYYDKDFNNEADTPDNFQSRRPNTSFCFLDIRSPGLGDTAMYLCATSRDRASGFVNEQFFGPGTRLTVL.